Listed below are T cell receptor beta chains from one sample, sequenced in a study of T cells after yellow fever vaccination. TCRdb reprocessed the 5' RACE reads via MiXCR and lists one record per CDR3 protein. Of nearly 550,000 distinct CDR3 sequences in the sample, 15% to 20% are singletons; the top ten hold about 13%. The sequencing here drew on PBMCs, taken 15 days after the yellow fever booster vaccination. The source is a man aged 25-45 years who received the YFV17D yellow fever vaccine. CDR3s include the opening cysteine and the closing phenylalanine or tryptophan. Each record gives: D gene, J gene, clone size, V gene, CDR3 DNA, CDR3 protein. D genes are given only for firm matches. Clone sizes are given selectively: once, few, many, or a class where the clone is expanded.

D gene: .
J gene: TRBJ1-1
clone size: .
V gene: TRBV18
CDR3 DNA: TGTGCCAGCTCACCTCGGGACTGGGGCACTGAAGCTTTCTTT
CDR3 protein: CASSPRDWGTEAFF

D gene: .
J gene: TRBJ2-5
clone size: .
V gene: TRBV20-1
CDR3 DNA: TGCAGTGCTAGCCACGTCCGGGAGCAAGAGACCCAGTACTTC
CDR3 protein: CSASHVREQETQYF

D gene: .
J gene: TRBJ1-2
clone size: .
V gene: TRBV4-3
CDR3 DNA: TGCGCCAGCAGCCAAGAACTGGTCAACTATGGCTACACCTTC
CDR3 protein: CASSQELVNYGYTF

D gene: .
J gene: TRBJ2-7
clone size: .
V gene: TRBV29-1
CDR3 DNA: TGCAGCGTTGTACAGAGCTCCTACGAGCAGTACTTC
CDR3 protein: CSVVQSSYEQYF

D gene: TRBD2
J gene: TRBJ2-1
clone size: .
V gene: TRBV4-1
CDR3 DNA: TGCGCCAGCAGCCAACACCCCCCGGGAGGAGGCTACAATGAGCAGTTCTTC
CDR3 protein: CASSQHPPGGGYNEQFF

D gene: .
J gene: TRBJ1-1
clone size: .
V gene: TRBV10-3
CDR3 DNA: TGTGCCATCACTTCAGGGGCGAACACTGAAGCTTTCTTT
CDR3 protein: CAITSGANTEAFF

D gene: TRBD1
J gene: TRBJ2-5
clone size: few
V gene: TRBV5-1
CDR3 DNA: TGCGCCAGCAGCTCGGGACAGATTTTTGAGACCCAGTACTTC
CDR3 protein: CASSSGQIFETQYF

D gene: .
J gene: TRBJ2-7
clone size: .
V gene: TRBV27
CDR3 DNA: TGTGCCAGCCAAAGAGGGGTCGAGCAGTACTTC
CDR3 protein: CASQRGVEQYF

D gene: .
J gene: TRBJ2-2
clone size: .
V gene: TRBV20-1
CDR3 DNA: TGCAGTGCTGCGGACGGGAACACCGGGGAGCTGTTTTTT
CDR3 protein: CSAADGNTGELFF

D gene: .
J gene: TRBJ2-7
clone size: .
V gene: TRBV20-1
CDR3 DNA: TGCAGTGCTAGCCGAGGCGATGACGGGCAGTACTTC
CDR3 protein: CSASRGDDGQYF

D gene: .
J gene: TRBJ2-7
clone size: .
V gene: TRBV5-1
CDR3 DNA: TGCGCCAGCAGCCCTGGGGTTACGCGGACCTACGAGCAGTACTTC
CDR3 protein: CASSPGVTRTYEQYF

D gene: .
J gene: TRBJ2-7
clone size: .
V gene: TRBV5-1
CDR3 DNA: TGCGCCAGCAGCCAAAATACCTACGAGCAGTACTTC
CDR3 protein: CASSQNTYEQYF

D gene: .
J gene: TRBJ2-7
clone size: few
V gene: TRBV29-1
CDR3 DNA: TGCAGCGTTGTCGGCGGCCATCTTCGGGAGCAGTACTTC
CDR3 protein: CSVVGGHLREQYF

D gene: .
J gene: TRBJ2-1
clone size: .
V gene: TRBV12-5
CDR3 DNA: TGTGCTAGTGGTTTGGACGGATCCTACAATGAGCAGTTCTTC
CDR3 protein: CASGLDGSYNEQFF

D gene: TRBD2
J gene: TRBJ2-1
clone size: .
V gene: TRBV20-1
CDR3 DNA: TGCAGTGCTCCCCGGACTAGCGGAAATGAGCAGTTCTTC
CDR3 protein: CSAPRTSGNEQFF

D gene: TRBD2
J gene: TRBJ2-4
clone size: few
V gene: TRBV6-1
CDR3 DNA: TGTGCCAGCAGCAACTTAGCGGGGAGGGCTGACATTCAGTACTTC
CDR3 protein: CASSNLAGRADIQYF

D gene: .
J gene: TRBJ1-4
clone size: few
V gene: TRBV12-3/TRBV12-4
CDR3 DNA: TGTGCCAGCAGTTCCAAGAATGAAAAACTGTTTTTT
CDR3 protein: CASSSKNEKLFF

D gene: .
J gene: TRBJ2-2
clone size: .
V gene: TRBV30
CDR3 DNA: TGTGCCTGGAGTGCGGCAGGGGTACGGACCGGGGAGCTGTTTTTT
CDR3 protein: CAWSAAGVRTGELFF

D gene: .
J gene: TRBJ2-6
clone size: .
V gene: TRBV4-2
CDR3 DNA: TGTGCCAGCGGCCCCCGGGACCTCTACTCTGGGGCCAACGTCCTGACTTTC
CDR3 protein: CASGPRDLYSGANVLTF

D gene: .
J gene: TRBJ1-5
clone size: few
V gene: TRBV5-6
CDR3 DNA: TGTGCCAGCAGCGCTCGAAGGGAATATAGCAATCAGCCCCAGCATTTT
CDR3 protein: CASSARREYSNQPQHF

D gene: TRBD2
J gene: TRBJ2-1
clone size: .
V gene: TRBV11-3
CDR3 DNA: TGTGCCAGCAGCGCCAACCTAGCGGGAGGCCTCAATGAGCAGTTCTTC
CDR3 protein: CASSANLAGGLNEQFF

D gene: .
J gene: TRBJ2-7
clone size: .
V gene: TRBV12-3/TRBV12-4
CDR3 DNA: TGTGCCAGCAGGTCAGACAGTCTTAGCTCCTACGAGCAGTACTTC
CDR3 protein: CASRSDSLSSYEQYF